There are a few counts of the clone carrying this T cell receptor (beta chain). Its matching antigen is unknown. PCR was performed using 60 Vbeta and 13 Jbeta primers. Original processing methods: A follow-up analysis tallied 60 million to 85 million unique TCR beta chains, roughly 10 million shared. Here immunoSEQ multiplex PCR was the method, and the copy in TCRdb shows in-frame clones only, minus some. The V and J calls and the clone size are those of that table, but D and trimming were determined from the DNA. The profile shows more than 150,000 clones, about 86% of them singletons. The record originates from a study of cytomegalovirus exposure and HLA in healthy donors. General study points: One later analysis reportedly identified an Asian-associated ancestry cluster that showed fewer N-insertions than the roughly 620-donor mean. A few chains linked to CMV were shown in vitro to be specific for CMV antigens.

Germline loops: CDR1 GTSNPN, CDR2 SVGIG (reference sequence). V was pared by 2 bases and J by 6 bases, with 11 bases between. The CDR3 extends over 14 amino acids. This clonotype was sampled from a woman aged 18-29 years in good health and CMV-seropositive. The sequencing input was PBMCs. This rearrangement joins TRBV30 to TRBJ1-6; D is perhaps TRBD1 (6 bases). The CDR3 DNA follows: TGTGCCTGGAGTCCCGACAGGATTAATTCACCCCTCCACTTT. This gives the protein CAWSPDRINSPLHF.